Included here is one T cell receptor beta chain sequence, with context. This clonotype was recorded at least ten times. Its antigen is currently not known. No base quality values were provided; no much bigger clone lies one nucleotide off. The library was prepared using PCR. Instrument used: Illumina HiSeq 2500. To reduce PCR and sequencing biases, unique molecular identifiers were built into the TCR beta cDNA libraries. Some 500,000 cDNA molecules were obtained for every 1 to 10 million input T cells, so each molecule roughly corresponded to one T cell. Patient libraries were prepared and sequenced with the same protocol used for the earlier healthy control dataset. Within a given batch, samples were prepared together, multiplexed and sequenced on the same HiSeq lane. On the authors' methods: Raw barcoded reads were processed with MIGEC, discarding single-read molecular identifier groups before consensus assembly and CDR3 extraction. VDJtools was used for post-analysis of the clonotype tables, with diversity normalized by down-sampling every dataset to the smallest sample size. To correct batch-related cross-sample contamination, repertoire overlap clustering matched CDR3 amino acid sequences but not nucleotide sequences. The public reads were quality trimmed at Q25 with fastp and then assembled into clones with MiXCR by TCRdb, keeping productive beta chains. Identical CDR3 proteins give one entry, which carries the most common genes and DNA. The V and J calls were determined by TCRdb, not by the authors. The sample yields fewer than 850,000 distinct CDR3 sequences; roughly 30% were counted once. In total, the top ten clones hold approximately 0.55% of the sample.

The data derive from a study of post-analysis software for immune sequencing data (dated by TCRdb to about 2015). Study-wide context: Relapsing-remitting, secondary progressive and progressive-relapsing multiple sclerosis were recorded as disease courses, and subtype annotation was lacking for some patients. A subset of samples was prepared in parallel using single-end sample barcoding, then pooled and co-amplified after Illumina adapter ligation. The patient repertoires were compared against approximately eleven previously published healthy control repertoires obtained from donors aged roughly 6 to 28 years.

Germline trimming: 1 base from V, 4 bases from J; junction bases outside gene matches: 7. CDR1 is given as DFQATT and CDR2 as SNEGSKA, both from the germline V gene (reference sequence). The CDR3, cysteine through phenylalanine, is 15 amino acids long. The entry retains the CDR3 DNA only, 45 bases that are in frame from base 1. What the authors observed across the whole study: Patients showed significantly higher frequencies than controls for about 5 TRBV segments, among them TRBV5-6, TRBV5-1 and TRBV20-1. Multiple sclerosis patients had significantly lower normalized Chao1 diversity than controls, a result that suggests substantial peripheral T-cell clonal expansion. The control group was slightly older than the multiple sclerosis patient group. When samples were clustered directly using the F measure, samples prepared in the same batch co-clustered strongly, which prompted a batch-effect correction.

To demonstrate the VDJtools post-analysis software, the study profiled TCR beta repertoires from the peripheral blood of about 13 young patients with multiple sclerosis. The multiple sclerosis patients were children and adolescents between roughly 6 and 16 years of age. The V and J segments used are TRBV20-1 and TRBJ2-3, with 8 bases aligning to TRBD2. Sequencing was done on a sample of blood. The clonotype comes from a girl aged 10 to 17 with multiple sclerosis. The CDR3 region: CSARAVAGSADTQYF. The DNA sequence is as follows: TGCAGTGCTAGAGCAGTAGCGGGAAGTGCAGATACGCAGTATTTT.